The 5 T cell receptor beta chains below come from one sample, sequenced in a study of blood T cells in healthy people across ages. A second PCR of roughly 7 to 11 cycles used a sample-barcoded 5' primer and a J-beta primer mix. TCRdb used MiXCR to reprocess the 5' RACE reads, holding one entry per CDR3 protein. The repertoire holds around 700,000 distinct CDR3 sequences, roughly 25% seen once, with 9% to 9.5% in the top ten. This sample also appeared in a second study, on T cells of mothers and their children.

The sample comprised blood. Receptors were obtained from a boy aged 10-17 years in good health.

The CDR3 is CASSSGQGSSYNEQFF. CDR3 in DNA: TGTGCCAGCAGTTCCGGACAGGGCAGCTCCTACAATGAGCAGTTCTTC. This chain links TRBV7-9 with TRBJ2-1; 8 bases are a match to TRBD1. CDR1 is SEHNR, CDR2 FQNEAQ, per germline (reference sequence). This CDR3 spans 16 amino acids. J was trimmed by 0 bases and V by 6 bases; bases with no gene match: 7.

Points on this clonotype: One end of the junction does not line up with germline, which may come from a read error. This chain joins TRBV3-1 and TRBJ2-5, with 11 bases aligning to TRBD2. The germline gives CDR1 LGHDT, CDR2 YNNKEL (reference sequence). The CDR3 spans 20 residues. The chain's CDR3 is CASSPETSGILTGREEAQYF. CDR3 DNA sequence: TGTGCCAGCAGCCCCGAGACTAGCGGGATCCTAACCGGTAGGGAAGAGGCCCAGTACTTC.

The V and J genes are TRBV20-1 and TRBJ2-5; a weak D match, TRBD2 (5 bases). Trimming removed 4 bases at V and 2 bases at J, with 11 bases between. This CDR3 has 13 residues. Per germline, CDR1 DFQATT and CDR2 SNEGSKA (reference sequence). This CDR3 is CSATRAGQETQYF. The DNA for the CDR3 is TGCAGTGCTACGCGGGCGGGTCAAGAGACCCAGTACTTC.

The chain uses TRBV12-3 or TRBV12-4 and TRBJ1-1; possibly TRBD1 for D (5 bases). The CDR3 loop spans 12 amino acids. V lost 6 bases, J lost 4 bases, and 9 bases lay in between. DNA of the CDR3: TGTGCCAGCAGCAGGGAAGGCACTGAAGCTTTCTTT. This codes for CASSREGTEAFF.

The V and J genes are TRBV12-3 or TRBV12-4 and TRBJ2-5, with D maybe TRBD2 (6 bases). The better agreement between TRBJ2-7 and the DNA end casts doubt on the J call. This CDR3 has 15 residues. This chain's CDR3 is CASSLLGTSSGEQYF. Written as DNA, the CDR3 is TGTGCCAGCAGTTTATTGGGGACTTCCTCGGGCGAGCAGTACTTC.